The present entry profiles one TCR beta chain with its context. Its cognate antigen is unknown. The method was immunoSEQ multiplex PCR; TCRdb's version includes in-frame clones alone and lacks a portion of them. The data show approximately 140,000 clones, about nine tenths seen once. The germline CDR1 and CDR2 sequences are PRHDT and FYEKMQ (reference sequence). The CDR3 loop spans 16 amino acids. Between the trimmed V and J ends, which lost 0 bases and 4 bases, there was a span of 16 bases. The data originate from a study of T cell responses to AZD1222 COVID-19 vaccine. Study background: Second-dose intervals near 4 or 12 weeks were combined. Points from the study as a whole: Increases in Spike-specific TCR breadth and depth were seen after two AZD1222 doses. Donors in the cohort were predominantly white British and more often female, and clonal diversity was possibly underestimated.

Sequences were derived from peripheral blood, sampled on day 0 of AZD1222 vaccination. The sequence came from an adult in good health. The rearrangement links TRBV13 to TRBJ2-7, with a possible D match to TRBD2 (5 bases). The DNA of the CDR3 is TGTGCCAGCAGCTTAGGGAGTGCGGGTTTTGTGTACGAGCAGTACTTC. As protein: CASSLGSAGFVYEQYF.